This T cell receptor (beta chain) was profiled in a study of blood T cell repertoires in COVID-19. Germline values: CDR1 MNHEY, CDR2 SVGAGI. The length of the CDR3 is 15 residues. Between the trimmed V and J ends, which lost 9 bases and 0 bases, there was a span of 18 bases. Measured with immunoSEQ multiplex PCR; TCRdb has only the in-frame clones, and not every one. The sample holds about 98,000 clones, about 90% seen once. This TCR was sampled from a man aged 50-60 years with active COVID-19. Sample: peripheral blood. V gene TRBV6-5 combines with J gene TRBJ2-7, with a weak D call TRBD2 (7 bases). CDR3 DNA: TGTGCCAGTCGAGGGGGGGGAACCACCTCCTACGAGCAGTACTTC. This encodes CASRGGGTTSYEQYF.